One sample yielded the 21 T cell receptor beta chains listed below, sequenced in a study of blood T cell repertoires in COVID-19 (dated by TCRdb to 2018 to 2020). Library generation was performed with the immunoSEQ multiplex PCR assay. Drawn from immuneACCESS, this table holds only the in-frame rearrangements with V and J called that TCRdb kept. Clones are partly lost; checked studies trace under half to an unresolved V gene and leave the rest unexplained. This sample lists nearly 300,000 clones; approximately 88% were detected once. 6.9% of the sample comes from the top ten. The specimen was peripheral blood. The source is a woman aged 25 to 39 who had recovered from COVID-19.

J is TRBJ2-3 and V is TRBV24-1; D is perhaps TRBD2 (7 bases). CDR3 size: 16 residues. The V gene's germline CDR1 is KGHDR and CDR2 SFDVKD. V was cut by 0 bases and J by 5 bases, with 14 bases left in between. As DNA, the CDR3 is TGTGCCACCAGTGATTTGTACGGGGGGCCTGAAGATACGCAGTATTTT. Translated, it gives CATSDLYGGPEDTQYF.

This chain joins TRBV25-1 and TRBJ1-2, with D possibly TRBD1 on 6 matching bases. V lost 1 base and J 4 bases, leaving 13 bases between the germline ends. This CDR3 comprises 15 residues. CDR1 is MGHDK, CDR2 SYGVNS, per germline. For the CDR3, the DNA is TGTGCCAGCAGTGAATTGGGGGGGGCTGGCTATGGCTACACCTTC. This codes for CASSELGGAGYGYTF.

The chain links TRBV2 to TRBJ1-1; a weak D match, TRBD1 (5 bases). The germline CDR1 and CDR2 sequences are SNHLY and FYNNEI. The CDR3 has 14 amino acids. V was cut by 0 bases and J by 1 base, with 6 bases left in between. As DNA, the CDR3 is TGTGCCAGCAGTGAAGCAAGGGGGAACACTGAAGCTTTCTTT. It is translated as CASSEARGNTEAFF.

The genes are TRBV12-5 and TRBJ1-3; 12 bases are a match to TRBD1. The V gene end was trimmed by 2 bases and the J gene end by 1 base; junction bases not matched to a gene: 15. The CDR3 has 21 amino acids. CDR1 and CDR2 from the germline V gene are LGHNT and FRNRAP. CDR3 bases: TGTGCTAGTGGTTTGACCCTGAGGGACAGGGGGCGCGTAGGATCTGGAAACACCATATATTTT. Protein sequence: CASGLTLRDRGRVGSGNTIYF.

The V call is TRBV6-5, the J call TRBJ1-6, with D possibly matching TRBD1 (5 bases). The CDR3 contains 14 residues. V lost 7 bases and J lost 7, with 14 bases in between. Germline CDR1 is MNHEY and CDR2 is SVGAGI. CDR3 sequence: CASTQGVGNSPLHF. The CDR3 nucleotides are TGTGCCAGCACCCAGGGTGTCGGGAATTCACCCCTCCACTTT.

The rearrangement joins TRBV5-4 to TRBJ2-2; tentatively, D is TRBD2 (5 bases). V was cut by 1 base and J by 0 bases, with 7 bases left in between. The V gene's germline CDR1 is SGHNT and CDR2 YYREEE (reference sequence). The CDR3 contains 15 residues. The CDR3 loop is CASSLSGSNTGELFF. The CDR3 DNA reads TGTGCCAGCAGCTTGTCGGGGTCGAACACCGGGGAGCTGTTTTTT.

The chain is built from TRBV7-2 and TRBJ1-2; TRBD1 agrees at 10 bases. The CDR3 consists of 17 residues. V dropped 0 bases and J dropped 8; count of bases not matched to a gene: 12. Germline V gives CDR1 SGHTA, CDR2 FQGNSA. DNA for the CDR3: TGTGCCAGCAGCTTAGCCGCTAATCAGGACAGGGGGGACGGCTACACCTTC. It yields the protein CASSLAANQDRGDGYTF.

The chain combines TRBV3-1 (or the pseudogene TRBV3-2) with TRBJ2-5, with 9 bases that match TRBD2. Losses at the gene ends were 5 bases for V and 1 base for J; bases not matched to a gene: 8. The CDR3 extends over 16 amino acids. Germline CDR1 and CDR2: LGHDT and YNNKEL (reference sequence). The CDR3 DNA follows: TGTGCCAGCAGCTTTTCTAGCGGGGCCCCCCAAGAGACCCAGTACTTC. It translates to CASSFSSGAPQETQYF.

This chain connects TRBV7-2 to TRBJ1-1; 8 bases are a match to TRBD1. Germline V gene lookup returns CDR1 SGHTA and CDR2 FQGNSA. J gave up 6 bases and V 5 bases, and 8 bases lay outside the gene matches. The CDR3 loop spans 14 amino acids. The CDR3 spells CASSTGQGWAEAFF. For the CDR3, the DNA is TGTGCCAGCAGCACCGGACAGGGTTGGGCTGAAGCTTTCTTT.

This chain uses TRBV9 with TRBJ1-2; 7 nucleotides agree with TRBD1. V was pared by 3 bases and J by 1 base, with 9 bases of the junction left unmatched. The length of the CDR3 is 16 residues. Germline CDR1 is SGDLS and CDR2 is YYNGEE. In DNA form, the CDR3 reads TGTGCCAGCAGCGGTCTGGGACAGCAAATTAACTATGGCTACACCTTC. The encoded protein is CASSGLGQQINYGYTF.

This clone was counted once. This rearrangement joins TRBV12-3 or TRBV12-4 to TRBJ1-2, with D perhaps TRBD1 (6 bases). This CDR3 contains 12 residues. V was cut by 8 bases and J by 4 bases, with 11 bases left in between. CDR3 DNA: TGTGCCAGCTTCGGGACATTCTATGGCTACACCTTC. Residues: CASFGTFYGYTF.

This clone came up once. The rearrangement joins TRBV10-3 to TRBJ1-1; 8 positions agree with TRBD1. Trimming cost V 1 base and J 5 bases; bases outside gene matches: 3. Germline lookup yields CDR1 ENHRY and CDR2 SYGVKD. CDR3 length: 14 residues. The DNA of the CDR3 is TGTGCCATCAGTGAGTGGACAGGGTCTACTGAAGCTTTCTTT. This encodes CAISEWTGSTEAFF.

CDR3 in amino acids: CASTHGQGGYTF. The DNA for the CDR3 is TGTGCCAGCACCCATGGACAGGGCGGCTACACCTTC. The chain is built from TRBV6-5 and TRBJ1-2; TRBD1 agrees at 8 bases. The CDR3 runs 12 residues. V dropped 7 bases and J dropped 8; count of bases not matched to a gene: 6. Looked up from germline, CDR1 is MNHEY and CDR2 is SVGAGI.

The genes are TRBV7-3 and TRBJ2-2; 11 bases align to TRBD1. CDR3 length: 15 residues. CDR1 is SGHTA, CDR2 FQGTGA, per germline. V lost 3 bases, J lost 5 bases, and 2 bases stayed unmatched. CDR3 DNA: TGTGCCAGCAGCTTCGGGACAGGGGGAACCGGGGAGCTGTTTTTT. This sequence encodes CASSFGTGGTGELFF.

The chain combines TRBV2 with TRBJ1-1; no clear D. The CDR3 is 13 residues long. Germline V lookup: CDR1 SNHLY, CDR2 FYNNEI. V was pared by 4 bases and J by 3 bases, with 9 bases between. The DNA for the CDR3 is TGTGCCAGCAGTGCCTTACATGACACTGAAGCTTTCTTT. Encoded protein: CASSALHDTEAFF. Complete variable domain (other parts from reference TRBV2 and TRBJ1-1): EPEVTQTPSHQVTQMGQEVILRCVPISNHLYFYWYRQILGQKVEFLVSFYNNEISEKSEIFDDQFSVERPDGSNFTLKIRSTKLEDSAMYFCASSALHDTEAFFGQGTRLTVV.

This chain links TRBV19 with TRBJ1-1; D may be TRBD1 (5 bases). Germline assignment: CDR1 LNHDA and CDR2 SQIVND (reference sequence). The CDR3 covers 11 residues. Deletions cut 9 bases from V and 8 bases from J, with 13 bases between. CDR3 coding DNA: TGTGCCAGCCTGGGGCGGAAAGAAGCTTTCTTT. Its protein product is CASLGRKEAFF.

The chain combines TRBV5-6 with TRBJ1-4; the D is unclear. Trimming took 5 bases from V and 7 from J, leaving 15 bases between them. The CDR3 is 14 amino acids. Germline V CDR1 and CDR2: SGHDT, YYEEEE. This CDR3 reads CASSLETTFEKLFF. As DNA, the CDR3 is TGTGCCAGCAGTCTAGAGACGACGTTTGAAAAACTGTTTTTT.

The chain links TRBV6-5 to TRBJ1-3; no clear D gene. V was trimmed by 4 bases and J by 0 bases, leaving 7 bases between them. This CDR3 is built from 14 residues. In germline, CDR1 is MNHEY, CDR2 SVGAGI. Here the CDR3 DNA reads TGTGCCAGCAGTTTGTCGTTCTCTGGAAACACCATATATTTT. Residues: CASSLSFSGNTIYF.

J is TRBJ1-1 and V is TRBV7-8; D gene ambiguous. The germline V gene encodes CDR1 SGHVS and CDR2 FQNEAQ. CDR3 size: 13 residues. With 5 bases removed from V and 1 base from J, the gap between germline ends came to 8 bases. DNA for the CDR3: TGTGCCAGCAGCCCGACAAGGAACACTGAAGCTTTCTTT. It translates to CASSPTRNTEAFF.

The chain uses TRBV27 and TRBJ2-2, with 7 bases fitting TRBD2. The CDR3 extends over 12 amino acids. With 6 bases clipped from V and 7 bases from J, the junction kept 2 bases outside the gene matches. Germline assignment: CDR1 MNHEY and CDR2 SMNVEV (reference sequence). CDR3 bases: TGTGCCAGCAGATCGGGGGGCGGGGAGCTGTTTTTT. It codes for CASRSGGGELFF.

This chain joins TRBV2 and TRBJ1-4; 8 nucleotides agree with TRBD1. Germline trimming cut 6 bases from V and 8 bases from J; bases unmatched to any gene: 11. This CDR3 is 15 amino acids long. Germline V CDR1 and CDR2: SNHLY, FYNNEI. Here the CDR3 DNA reads TGTGCCAGCAGGTACAAGACAGGGGACGAGGAAAAACTGTTTTTT. Amino acids: CASRYKTGDEEKLFF.